This is a list of T cell receptor beta chains from one sample in a study of T-cell memory formation after mild COVID-19. From the 5' RACE reads, TCRdb called clonotypes with MiXCR, one entry per CDR3 protein. The sample yields 250,000 to 350,000 distinct CDR3 sequences, more than 15% seen once. The sample was PBMCs or a T cell subset sorted from them (not recorded which). The source of these receptors is a man between 18 and 35 years old who had mild COVID-19 (a few samples of this study predate the infection). Cell type and time point are not known. The CDR3 runs from the conserved cysteine through the conserved F or W. D genes are given only for firm matches. Where a row states a size, it is once, few, many or the class of an expanded clone; other rows omit it.

CDR3 protein: CASSSEGSGELFF
CDR3 DNA: TGTGCCAGCAGCTCAGAGGGATCCGGGGAGCTGTTTTTT
V gene: TRBV7-6
clone size: few
J gene: TRBJ2-2
D gene: NA

CDR3 protein: CASSRDGSYEQYF
CDR3 DNA: TGCGCCAGCAGCCGGGACGGTTCCTACGAGCAGTACTTC
V gene: TRBV5-1
clone size: many
J gene: TRBJ2-7
D gene: NA

CDR3 protein: CASSPGQGEQFF
CDR3 DNA: TGCGCCAGCAGCCCTGGACAGGGTGAGCAGTTCTTC
V gene: TRBV5-1
clone size: few
J gene: TRBJ2-1
D gene: TRBD1

CDR3 protein: CASSLLRGGYTF
CDR3 DNA: TGTGCCAGCAGCTTATTGAGGGGTGGCTACACCTTC
V gene: TRBV7-6
clone size: NA
J gene: TRBJ1-2
D gene: NA

CDR3 protein: CAWSVSRAGELFF
CDR3 DNA: TGTGCCTGGAGTGTTTCCAGGGCCGGGGAGCTGTTTTTT
V gene: TRBV30
clone size: NA
J gene: TRBJ2-2
D gene: NA

CDR3 protein: CASSRGVYTGELFF
CDR3 DNA: TGTGCCAGCAGTAGAGGGGTTTACACCGGGGAGCTGTTTTTT
V gene: TRBV28
clone size: few
J gene: TRBJ2-2
D gene: NA

CDR3 protein: CASSLLRLSSYNEQFF
CDR3 DNA: TGTGCCAGCAGCTTGCTCAGGTTAAGCTCCTACAATGAGCAGTTCTTC
V gene: TRBV5-6
clone size: NA
J gene: TRBJ2-1
D gene: NA

CDR3 protein: CASSLGLRQPQHF
CDR3 DNA: TGTGCCAGCAGTTTGGGGTTGAGGCAGCCCCAGCATTTT
V gene: TRBV12-3/TRBV12-4
clone size: NA
J gene: TRBJ1-5
D gene: NA

CDR3 protein: CASSFYDQAFF
CDR3 DNA: TGTGCCAGCAGCTTCTATGACCAAGCTTTCTTT
V gene: TRBV7-9
clone size: few
J gene: TRBJ1-1
D gene: NA

CDR3 protein: CSARDMGNTEAFF
CDR3 DNA: TGCAGTGCTAGAGACATGGGAAACACTGAAGCTTTCTTT
V gene: TRBV20-1
clone size: NA
J gene: TRBJ1-1
D gene: NA

CDR3 protein: CAGDRGNTEAFF
CDR3 DNA: TGTGCCGGTGACAGAGGGAACACTGAAGCTTTCTTT
V gene: TRBV30
clone size: once
J gene: TRBJ1-1
D gene: NA

CDR3 protein: CASSQAGGYQETQYF
CDR3 DNA: TGTGCCAGCAGCCAGGCGGGGGGGTACCAAGAGACCCAGTACTTC
V gene: TRBV4-2
clone size: many
J gene: TRBJ2-5
D gene: TRBD2

CDR3 protein: CSARQPGAFF
CDR3 DNA: TGCAGTGCTAGGCAGCCAGGAGCTTTCTTT
V gene: TRBV20-1
clone size: few
J gene: TRBJ1-1
D gene: NA

CDR3 protein: CSASQIRGGNEKLFF
CDR3 DNA: TGCAGTGCTTCACAAATCAGGGGGGGTAATGAAAAACTGTTTTTT
V gene: TRBV20-1
clone size: few
J gene: TRBJ1-4
D gene: TRBD1

CDR3 protein: CASSGHSGNTIYF
CDR3 DNA: TGTGCCAGTAGTGGACACTCTGGAAACACCATATATTTT
V gene: TRBV19
clone size: few
J gene: TRBJ1-3
D gene: NA

CDR3 protein: CATSDWTAEQFF
CDR3 DNA: TGTGCCACCAGTGACTGGACAGCTGAGCAGTTCTTC
V gene: TRBV24-1
clone size: NA
J gene: TRBJ2-1
D gene: NA

CDR3 protein: CATSRVGVGEAFF
CDR3 DNA: TGTGCCACCAGCAGAGTAGGAGTAGGTGAAGCTTTCTTT
V gene: TRBV15
clone size: few
J gene: TRBJ1-1
D gene: NA

CDR3 protein: CASSPQEASDGYTF
CDR3 DNA: TGTGCCAGCAGCCCACAGGAGGCGTCGGATGGCTACACCTTC
V gene: TRBV5-4
clone size: NA
J gene: TRBJ1-2
D gene: NA

CDR3 protein: CASSPRTGAAYGYTF
CDR3 DNA: TGTGCCAGCAGTCCGAGGACAGGGGCAGCCTATGGCTACACCTTC
V gene: TRBV6-6
clone size: NA
J gene: TRBJ1-2
D gene: TRBD1

CDR3 protein: CASSPGQGDRSPQYF
CDR3 DNA: TGTGCCAGTTCACCGGGACAGGGCGACCGGTCGCCCCAGTACTTC
V gene: TRBV19
clone size: NA
J gene: TRBJ2-5
D gene: TRBD1

CDR3 protein: CASSSGAGQPQHF
CDR3 DNA: TGTGCCAGCAGCAGTGGGGCGGGCCAGCCCCAGCATTTT
V gene: TRBV25-1
clone size: few
J gene: TRBJ1-5
D gene: NA

CDR3 protein: CASTVPNGVTTGELFF
CDR3 DNA: TGTGCCAGTACAGTACCTAACGGGGTAACCACCGGGGAGCTGTTTTTT
V gene: TRBV19
clone size: NA
J gene: TRBJ2-2
D gene: NA

CDR3 protein: CASSTARRGYNEQFF
CDR3 DNA: TGTGCCAGCAGTACGGCAAGGAGGGGGTACAATGAGCAGTTCTTC
V gene: TRBV12-3/TRBV12-4
clone size: NA
J gene: TRBJ2-1
D gene: NA